This T cell receptor (beta chain) was found in a study of T cells in Graves' hyperthyroidism and ophthalmopathy. Overall study context: It was at initial diagnosis, before any treatment, that peripheral blood was collected. Broader study findings: Most thyroid clonotypes with frequency above 0.001 were detected in blood. Ophthalmopathy, which appeared later, was predicted by the model a median about 6 months before onset.

RNA transcripts gave rise to amplified TCR beta CDR3 regions. Initially, a first-round RT-PCR of the TCR CDR3 employed the HTBI primer set. MiXCR was run by TCRdb on the multiplex PCR reads, yielding one entry per CDR3 protein. The sample yields under 650,000 distinct CDR3 sequences, around 15% seen once. Participants, patients aged 18 to 65, had newly diagnosed hyperthyroidism with a duration under 2 months. This clonotype was recorded once. Its antigen is unknown. A much larger clone differs by one base, so this may be a read error. This TCR came from a woman aged 30 to 39 with Graves' hyperthyroidism. The source material was blood.

DNA of the CDR3: TGCACCTACAGGGGAGAGGCGTACACCGGGGAGCTGTTTTTT. Translation gives CTYRGEAYTGELFF. V and J are TRBV29-1 and TRBJ2-2, with 7 bases identical to TRBD1. The CDR3 is 14 amino acids. Germline CDR1 SQVTM, CDR2 ANQGSEA.